The next 3 T cell receptor beta chains were all read from a single sample in a study of long-term antiretroviral therapy in people with HIV. It was version v3.0 of the immunoSEQ assay that was run at survey level. Data came from immunoSEQ multiplex PCR; TCRdb stores just in-frame clones and leaves some out. In the table there are 17,000 or so clones, about 81% of which are singletons. Here the sequenced sample was unsorted PBMCs, taken 0.3 years before starting antiretroviral therapy. All receptors derive from a man over 45 with HIV.

This chain uses TRBV27 with TRBJ2-7; 11 nucleotides align to TRBD1. The germline V gene has CDR1 MNHEY and CDR2 SMNVEV (reference sequence). V shed 3 bases, J shed 2 bases, and the junction held 6 bases outside the gene matches. The CDR3 runs to 16 residues. CDR3 residues: CASSFSGTGGAYEQYF. The DNA of the CDR3 is TGTGCCAGCAGTTTTTCCGGGACAGGGGGGGCCTACGAGCAGTACTTC.

The chain uses TRBV5-4 and TRBJ2-5; 14 bases are a match to TRBD2. V was clipped by 2 bases and J by 4 bases; unmatched bases: 4. From germline, CDR1 is SGHNT and CDR2 YYREEE (reference sequence). The CDR3 extends over 16 amino acids. The CDR3, as DNA: TGTGCCAGCAGCTTAGGACTAGCGGGGGGAGGAGAGACCCAGTACTTC. This encodes CASSLGLAGGGETQYF.

J is TRBJ1-2 and V is TRBV4-3; 9 bases fit TRBD1. V shed 0 bases and J 7 bases; nucleotides not matched to a gene: 3. Germline V gene sequence: CDR1 LGHNA, CDR2 YSLEER. CDR3 length: 14 amino acids. In nucleotides, the CDR3 is TGCGCCAGCAGCCAAGAAAGACAGGGGGGTGGCTACACCTTC. This encodes CASSQERQGGGYTF.